Below are 21 T cell receptor beta chains sequenced from a single sample in a study of T cell responses to AZD1222 COVID-19 vaccine. Clones were sequenced by immunoSEQ multiplex PCR, and TCRdb holds only the in-frame ones, with some missing. The table has 110,000 or so clones, around 88% seen once; the top ten hold approximately 6.9%. Sequencing used peripheral blood, obtained 28 days after the second AZD1222 dose. Receptor source: an adult who received the AZD1222 COVID-19 vaccine.

This clone was detected only a few times. The V and J genes are TRBV10-1 and TRBJ2-1, with 7 bases lining up with TRBD1. Trimming at V came to 2 bases and at J to 3 bases, leaving 4 bases not matched to a gene. The CDR3 has 15 residues. The germline CDR1 and CDR2 sequences are WNHNN and SYGVQD (reference sequence). This CDR3 reads CASSEGQENYNEQFF. The CDR3, as DNA: TGCGCCAGCAGTGAGGGACAGGAGAACTACAATGAGCAGTTCTTC.

The J gene is TRBJ2-5, the V gene TRBV10-2; TRBD2 matches at 12 bases. Germline V gene sequence: CDR1 WSHSY, CDR2 SAAADI. This CDR3 region has 15 residues. Trimming removed 6 bases from V and 1 base from J; junction bases left unmatched: 3. CDR3 sequence reads: CASRASGGAQETQYF. DNA for the CDR3: TGCGCCAGCAGGGCTAGCGGGGGGGCCCAAGAGACCCAGTACTTC.

J is TRBJ1-2 and V is TRBV7-8; D gene ambiguous. V lost 1 base to trimming and J lost 4 bases, with 13 bases between them. Germline V gene sequence: CDR1 SGHVS, CDR2 FQNEAQ. This CDR3 has 15 amino acids. The CDR3 region has the DNA TGTGCCAGCAGCTTAGAAGGGCCCGGAATCTATGGCTACACCTTC. Translating it yields CASSLEGPGIYGYTF.

This chain uses TRBV28 with TRBJ1-2; D might be TRBD1 (5 bases). The CDR3 loop spans 16 amino acids. The germline V gene has CDR1 MDHEN and CDR2 SYDVKM. V was pared by 4 bases and J by 3 bases, with 18 bases between. Here the CDR3 reads CASSSTSGFIDYGYTF. The DNA for the CDR3 is TGTGCCAGCAGTTCAACATCAGGGTTTATTGACTATGGCTACACCTTC.

The chain links TRBV6-5 to TRBJ1-2; 7 nucleotides agree with TRBD1. The CDR3 length is 16 residues. With V trimmed by 1 base and J by 2 bases, 7 bases remained unmatched. Germline V gene lookup returns CDR1 MNHEY and CDR2 SVGAGI. The CDR3 sequence: CASSYLGTAKNYGYTF. The DNA for the CDR3 is TGTGCCAGCAGTTACTTGGGGACAGCTAAAAACTATGGCTACACCTTC.

Only one count was recorded for this clone. CDR3 in amino acids: CASSWGSTGSSYNEQFF. The CDR3 nucleotides are TGCGCCAGCAGCTGGGGGTCGACAGGGAGCTCCTACAATGAGCAGTTCTTC. The chain recombines TRBV5-1 with TRBJ2-1, with 7 bases that match TRBD1. V lost 3 bases and J lost 0; bases outside the gene matches: 9. CDR1 and CDR2 from the germline V gene are SGHRS and YFSETQ. The CDR3 has 17 residues.

J is TRBJ2-5 and V is TRBV5-4; D unresolved. Germline V gene sequence: CDR1 SGHNT, CDR2 YYREEE (reference sequence). The CDR3 has 14 amino acids. V lost 5 bases and J 3 bases, leaving 14 bases between the germline ends. CDR3 bases: TGTGCCAGCAGTTCCGGCGCGAGAGAAGAGACCCAGTACTTC. Residues: CASSSGAREETQYF.

This chain links TRBV6-5 with TRBJ1-5; D not certain. This CDR3 is 13 amino acids long. Trimming shortened V by 9 bases and J by 3 bases, and 12 bases separated the two germline ends. The germline CDR1 and CDR2 sequences are MNHEY and SVGAGI. This CDR3 is CASTDGVNQPQHF. The DNA for the CDR3 is TGTGCCAGTACAGACGGGGTCAATCAGCCCCAGCATTTT.

The chain carries TRBV7-9 and TRBJ1-6; D may be TRBD1 (6 bases). Germline V gene lookup returns CDR1 SEHNR and CDR2 FQNEAQ (reference sequence). CDR3 length equals 15 residues. Trimming cost V 2 bases and J 11 bases, with 16 bases left between them. CDR3 nucleotide sequence: TGTGCCAGCAGCTTACCAGGACAGCAACACCCACCCCTCCACTTT. Its translation: CASSLPGQQHPPLHF.

Here the CDR3 DNA reads TGTGCCAGTAGTGAAACGGACGGAGAGACCCAGTACTTC. Protein sequence: CASSETDGETQYF. The chain links TRBV19 to TRBJ2-5, with D uncertain. V lost 5 bases, J lost 4 bases, and 11 bases lay in between. From germline, CDR1 is LNHDA and CDR2 SQIVND (reference sequence). The CDR3 is made up of 13 amino acids.

The rearrangement joins TRBV24-1 to TRBJ1-2, with 8 nucleotides matching TRBD1. From germline, CDR1 is KGHDR and CDR2 SFDVKD. With V trimmed by 1 base and J by 6 bases, 3 bases remained unmatched. This CDR3 is built from 14 residues. The CDR3 spells CATSDFTRGHGYTF. CDR3 coding DNA: TGTGCCACCAGTGATTTTACCAGGGGGCATGGCTACACCTTC.

The V and J genes are TRBV7-8 and TRBJ2-2; D uncertain. Germline V gene sequence: CDR1 SGHVS, CDR2 FQNEAQ. This CDR3 has 13 residues. Trimming pared 5 bases from V and 5 bases from J, leaving 9 bases between. The CDR3 sequence: CASSRLGTGELFF. CDR3 coding DNA: TGTGCCAGCAGCCGCTTGGGGACCGGGGAGCTGTTTTTT.

The rearrangement joins TRBV3-1 (or the pseudogene TRBV3-2) to TRBJ1-1; 7 bases are shared with TRBD1. Germline V gene sequence: CDR1 LGHDT, CDR2 YNNKEL (reference sequence). V lost 2 bases to trimming and J lost 4 bases; unmatched junction nucleotides: 10. This CDR3 has 16 residues. The CDR3 DNA reads as TGTGCCAGCAGCCAACCCTCGAGGGGGCTGGGCACTGAAGCTTTCTTT. Translating it yields CASSQPSRGLGTEAFF.

The chain recombines TRBV5-6 with TRBJ2-5, with 9 nucleotides matching TRBD2. Germline assignment: CDR1 SGHDT and CDR2 YYEEEE. The V and J ends lost 4 bases and 5 bases, in that order; junction bases with no gene match: 6. The CDR3 length is 14 residues. Here the CDR3 reads CASSGSSGGETQYF. Here the CDR3 DNA reads TGTGCCAGCAGCGGTAGTAGCGGGGGTGAGACCCAGTACTTC.

V usage is TRBV10-3 and J usage is TRBJ1-4; a weak D match, TRBD1 (6 bases). Trimming cost V 5 bases and J 6 bases, with 10 bases left between them. This CDR3 spans 13 amino acids. Germline-derived CDR1 and CDR2 are ENHRY and SYGVKD. The CDR3 loop is CAISLNRDEKLFF. In nucleotides, the CDR3 is TGTGCCATCAGTCTAAACAGGGATGAAAAACTGTTTTTT.

This clone was counted a few times. The chain employs TRBV7-9 and TRBJ2-1; D gene uncertain. The V end was cut by 5 bases, the J end by 10 bases, with 12 bases between. Germline V gene lookup returns CDR1 SEHNR and CDR2 FQNEAQ (reference sequence). The CDR3 length is 12 residues. This CDR3 is CASSPTGEEQFF. The CDR3 region has the DNA TGTGCCAGCAGCCCCACGGGTGAAGAGCAGTTCTTC.

This clone showed up just once. This chain connects TRBV11-2 to TRBJ2-5; D is possibly TRBD1 or TRBD2 (5 bases each). Germline V gives CDR1 SGHAT, CDR2 FQNNGV. The V end was cut by 1 base, the J end by 5 bases, with 8 bases between. The CDR3 has 13 residues. The CDR3 nucleotides read TGTGCCAGCAGCTTAGGGGGGATGGAGACCCAGTACTTC. Translation gives CASSLGGMETQYF.

The chain is built from TRBV18 and TRBJ1-2; the D is unclear. The CDR3 totals 16 residues. Germline-derived CDR1 and CDR2 are KGHSH and LQKENI. Trimming shortened V by 2 bases and J by 0 bases, and 13 bases separated the two germline ends. The CDR3 nucleotides are TGTGCCAGCTCACCAGGGTTGTATCCGGCTAACTATGGCTACACCTTC. It specifies CASSPGLYPANYGYTF.

CDR3 sequence: CASAGPSEAFF. The CDR3 DNA reads TGTGCCAGCGCTGGACCGTCTGAAGCTTTCTTT. This chain connects TRBV19 to TRBJ1-1, with no clear D. This CDR3 is built from 11 residues. Trimming left V 9 bases short and J 6 bases short, with 11 bases between. Germline V gene data show CDR1 as LNHDA and CDR2 as SQIVND (reference sequence).

This CDR3 is CASSLTQELNEAFF. The CDR3 DNA reads TGTGCCAGCAGCTTAACTCAGGAACTTAATGAAGCTTTCTTT. The chain recombines TRBV7-8 with TRBJ1-1; D gene unclear. The CDR3 totals 14 residues. V was shortened by 2 bases and J by 7 bases, with 14 bases between the two germline ends. Germline assignment: CDR1 SGHVS and CDR2 FQNEAQ.

This chain links TRBV19 with TRBJ2-7; D is tentatively TRBD1 or TRBD2 (6 bases each). CDR1 and CDR2 (germline): LNHDA, SQIVND (reference sequence). V was pared by 10 bases and J by 2 bases, with 15 bases between. CDR3 length: 13 amino acids. The chain's CDR3 is CATGGRGPYEQYF. The CDR3 nucleotides read TGTGCCACCGGGGGCAGGGGCCCCTACGAGCAGTACTTC.